This TCR beta chain is from a study of T-cell reconstitution after alpha-beta-depleted transplantation in children. This clonotype was seen only a few times. The target antigen is unknown. The CDR3 covers 15 residues. The junction had 6 bases not matched to a gene; V was cut back by 4 bases and J by 5 bases. Germline V lookup: CDR1 MGHDK, CDR2 SYGVNS. A TCRbeta library incorporating unique molecular identifiers was prepared. TCRdb analysed the PCR reads with MiXCR anew, one entry per CDR3 protein. The table lists some 600,000 distinct CDR3 sequences, 13% of them singletons. Study observations and caveats: Alpha-beta T cells present about two months after transplant were reported to originate from several hundred expanded graft clones. Counts and diversity of T cells one year after transplant came mostly from newly produced T cells.

The sequence derives from a male patient aged 10-17 years who had a stem cell transplant for acute myeloid leukemia, so the T cells may come from the graft donor. The sample was PBMCs, mostly from graft donor cells, taken 360 days after TCRalphabeta/CD19-depleted stem cell transplant. The chain recombines TRBV25-1 with TRBJ2-2; 8 nucleotides agree with TRBD2. This CDR3 is CASSVTSGGTGELFF. DNA of the CDR3: TGTGCCAGCAGTGTTACTAGCGGCGGTACCGGGGAGCTGTTTTTT.